This TCR beta chain was identified in a study of blood T cell repertoires in COVID-19. Study background: Material from acute and convalescent COVID-19 was sourced from the United States, Italy and Spain. PBMCs, B-cell-depleted T cells, or T cells were the source of the cDNA or gDNA that made up the material.

Trimming pared 2 bases from V and 8 bases from J, leaving 15 bases between. This CDR3 spans 14 amino acids. Per the germline V gene, CDR1 is MGHRA and CDR2 is YSYEKL. Authors' methods: Amplification from reference gene primers served as the basis for estimated nucleated cell counts. Profiling relied on immunoSEQ multiplex PCR, and the TCRdb table lists in-frame clones only, not all of them. V and J calls and clone size are copied from that table; D and trimming were computed from the DNA. The sample holds 100,000 to 120,000 clones; about 85% are singletons and the top ten take less than 2%. The rearrangement links TRBV4-1 to TRBJ1-1; D remains ambiguous. This sequence was found in a man aged 50 to 59 with acute or convalescent COVID-19. The sample consisted of peripheral blood. The CDR3 loop is CASSQTESFPEAFF. CDR3 bases: TGCGCCAGCAGCCAAACGGAGTCTTTCCCCGAAGCTTTCTTT.